One sample yielded the 14 T cell receptor beta chains listed below, sequenced in a study of cytomegalovirus exposure and HLA in healthy donors. A multiplex PCR was run with 60 Vbeta primers and 13 Jbeta primers. The assay was immunoSEQ multiplex PCR, and TCRdb's table has in-frame clones only and misses some. The table includes 150,000 to 200,000 clones, approximately 78% detected once. The sequencing input was PBMCs. These receptors were collected from a woman in her 50s in good health and CMV-seropositive.

The chain carries TRBV5-5 and TRBJ1-2; 11 bases agree with TRBD1. V shed 0 bases and J 7 bases; nucleotides not matched to a gene: 5. The CDR3 is 15 amino acids. Per the germline V gene, CDR1 is SGHKS and CDR2 is YYEKEE (reference sequence). CDR3 DNA sequence: TGTGCCAGCAGCTTGGTCGGGACAGGGGGTGTTGGCTACACCTTC. Translated, it gives CASSLVGTGGVGYTF.

Here the CDR3 reads CATKRQPNTEAFF. In nucleotides, the CDR3 is TGTGCCACCAAGAGACAACCGAACACTGAAGCTTTCTTT. V is TRBV27 and J is TRBJ1-1, with D unclear. CDR1 is MNHEY, CDR2 SMNVEV, per germline (reference sequence). Deletions cut 10 bases from V and 1 base from J, with 13 bases between. CDR3 size: 13 residues.

The rearrangement uses TRBV10-3 and TRBJ2-2, with 8 nucleotides matching TRBD1. J lost 6 bases, V lost 6 bases, and 9 bases had no gene match. CDR1 is ENHRY, CDR2 SYGVKD, per germline. This CDR3 is built from 15 residues. This chain's CDR3 is CAISDRDRLSGELFF. In DNA form, the CDR3 reads TGTGCCATCAGCGACCGGGACAGGTTGTCCGGGGAGCTGTTTTTT.

V usage is TRBV6-1 and J usage is TRBJ1-5; 7 nucleotides agree with TRBD1. Germline values: CDR1 MNHNS, CDR2 SASEGT. The CDR3 sequence is 16 residues long. Unmatched junction bases numbered 11, after V lost 2 bases and J lost 7 bases. In nucleotides, the CDR3 is TGTGCCAGCAGTGAAAAACCACAGGGGAACAGGCAGCCCCAGCATTTT. Translation: CASSEKPQGNRQPQHF.

The chain recombines TRBV28 with TRBJ2-3; 10 bases map to TRBD1. The CDR3 consists of 17 residues. Unmatched junction bases numbered 14, after V lost 7 bases and J lost 4 bases. Germline V gene sequence: CDR1 MDHEN, CDR2 SYDVKM. The CDR3 spells CASTTPGQGFGSDTQYF. DNA of the CDR3: TGTGCCAGCACTACCCCGGGACAGGGGTTTGGATCAGATACGCAGTATTTT. The full variable domain, its missing parts supplied by reference TRBV28 and TRBJ2-3, is DVKVTQSSRYLVKRTGEKVFLECVQDMDHENMFWYRQDPGLGLRLIYFSYDVKMKEKGDIPEGYSVSREKKERFSLILESASTNQTSMYLCASTTPGQGFGSDTQYFGPGTRLTVL.

The gene calls are TRBV2 and TRBJ2-1, with 13 nucleotides matching TRBD2. Trimming at V came to 6 bases and at J to 7 bases, leaving 9 bases not matched to a gene. Germline assignment: CDR1 SNHLY and CDR2 FYNNEI. The CDR3 has 16 amino acids. The CDR3 sequence: CASSRTSGSFGNEQFF. The CDR3 DNA sequence: TGTGCCAGCAGCCGGACTAGCGGGAGTTTTGGGAATGAGCAGTTCTTC.

The chain employs TRBV5-1 and TRBJ2-7; TRBD2 agrees at 9 bases. Trimming at V came to 5 bases and at J to 2 bases, leaving 11 bases not matched to a gene. Germline CDR1 reads SGHRS; CDR2 reads YFSETQ. The CDR3 length is 16 residues. The CDR3 reads CASRLGAGGPAYEQYF. For the CDR3, the DNA is TGCGCCAGCAGGCTGGGAGCGGGGGGCCCAGCCTACGAGCAGTACTTC. Together with reference TRBV5-1 and TRBJ2-7, the CDR3 gives the full variable domain: KAGVTQTPRYLIKTRGQQVTLSCSPISGHRSVSWYQQTPGQGLQFLFEYFSETQRNKGNFPGRFSGRQFSNSRSEMNVSTLELGDSALYLCASRLGAGGPAYEQYFGPGTRLTVT.

V usage is TRBV4-3 and J usage is TRBJ1-2, with D hard to call. V lost 0 bases and J lost 2, with 10 bases in between. Germline CDR1 and CDR2: LGHNA and YSLEER. The CDR3 runs 15 residues. The chain's CDR3 is CASSQEALVNYGYTF. As DNA, the CDR3 is TGCGCCAGCAGCCAAGAGGCCCTCGTAAACTATGGCTACACCTTC.

This chain connects TRBV29-1 to TRBJ2-2; TRBD1 might be the D (6 bases). This CDR3 region has 14 residues. CDR1 and CDR2 from the germline V gene are SQVTM and ANQGSEA. V lost 4 bases and J 4 bases, leaving 13 bases between the germline ends. The CDR3 loop reads CSVGGPPGTGELFF. The CDR3 DNA sequence: TGCAGCGTTGGGGGGCCTCCGGGCACCGGGGAGCTGTTTTTT.

J is TRBJ1-5 and V is TRBV27, with D maybe TRBD1 (6 bases). Trimming took 3 bases from V and 4 from J, leaving 10 bases between them. Germline lookup yields CDR1 MNHEY and CDR2 SMNVEV (reference sequence). This CDR3 contains 14 residues. The DNA of the CDR3 is TGTGCCAGCAGTTTTGGGGGGGCGAATCAGCCCCAGCATTTT. This sequence encodes CASSFGGANQPQHF.

The chain carries TRBV28 and TRBJ1-5; tentative D call: TRBD1 (6 bases). Germline CDR1 reads MDHEN; CDR2 reads SYDVKM. V lost 8 bases and J 7 bases, leaving 15 bases between the germline ends. The CDR3 extends over 13 amino acids. CDR3 sequence reads: CASGTQGWQPQHF. CDR3 DNA sequence: TGTGCCAGCGGAACCCAGGGGTGGCAGCCCCAGCATTTT.

The chain links TRBV5-6 to TRBJ1-1, with TRBD1 matching over 10 bases. CDR3 length: 17 residues. Trimming removed 0 bases from V and 1 base from J; junction bases left unmatched: 6. CDR1 and CDR2 (germline): SGHDT, YYEEEE. This CDR3 reads CASSLERWDRGNTEAFF. CDR3 in DNA: TGTGCCAGCAGCTTGGAGAGGTGGGACAGGGGGAACACTGAAGCTTTCTTT.

The rearrangement joins TRBV7-2 to TRBJ2-1; 11 bases map to TRBD2. Per germline, CDR1 SGHTA and CDR2 FQGNSA. The trim removed 4 bases at V and 10 bases at J, leaving 12 bases unmatched. The CDR3 consists of 16 residues. Written as DNA, the CDR3 is TGTGCCAGCAGCTCTAAAACTAGCGGGGGCCCGTTGGAGCAGTTCTTC. Its protein product is CASSSKTSGGPLEQFF.

J is TRBJ2-3 and V is TRBV29-1; 11 bases align to TRBD1. This CDR3 is built from 14 residues. Germline V gene lookup returns CDR1 SQVTM and CDR2 ANQGSEA. V lost 3 bases, J lost 3 bases, and 2 bases stayed unmatched. The CDR3 is CSVEGQGGTDTQYF. The CDR3 bases are TGCAGCGTTGAGGGACAGGGGGGGACAGATACGCAGTATTTT.